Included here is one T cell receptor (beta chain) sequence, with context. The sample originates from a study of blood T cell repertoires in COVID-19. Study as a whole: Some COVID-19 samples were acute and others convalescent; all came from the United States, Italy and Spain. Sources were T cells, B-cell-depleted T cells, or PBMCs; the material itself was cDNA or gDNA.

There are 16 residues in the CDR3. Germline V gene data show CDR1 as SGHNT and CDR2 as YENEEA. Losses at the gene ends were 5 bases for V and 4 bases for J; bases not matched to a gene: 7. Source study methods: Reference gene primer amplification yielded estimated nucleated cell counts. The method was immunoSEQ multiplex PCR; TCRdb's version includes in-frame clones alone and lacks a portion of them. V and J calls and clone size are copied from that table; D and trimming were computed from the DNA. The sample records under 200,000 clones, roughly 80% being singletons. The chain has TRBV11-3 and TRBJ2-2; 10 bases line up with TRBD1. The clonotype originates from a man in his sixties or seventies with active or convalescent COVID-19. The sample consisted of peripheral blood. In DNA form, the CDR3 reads TGTGCCAGCAGCGCCCGACAGGGGGCAACCACCGGGGAGCTGTTTTTT. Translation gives CASSARQGATTGELFF.